These 21 T cell receptor beta chains were sequenced from one sample in a study of shared clonotypes between healthy human individuals. Only in-frame clones appear in the TCRdb table, and some are missing; sequencing was by immunoSEQ multiplex PCR. The sample carries some 980,000 clones, about three quarters recorded once. Sequencing input: memory CD4+ T cells sorted from blood. Subset described: CD45RA-negative fraction. The origin of the receptors is a young man in good health.

The chain combines TRBV28 with TRBJ1-2, with D possibly being TRBD1 (5 bases). Deletions cut 6 bases from V and 10 bases from J, with 15 bases between. The CDR3 sequence is 12 residues long. The germline gives CDR1 MDHEN, CDR2 SYDVKM. The CDR3 here is CASSPGPGYYTF. Written as DNA, the CDR3 is TGTGCCAGCAGCCCGGGGCCAGGATACTACACCTTC.

The chain carries TRBV27 and TRBJ1-2; D is possibly TRBD1 (6 bases). Germline V gene sequence: CDR1 MNHEY, CDR2 SMNVEV (reference sequence). This CDR3 contains 14 residues. Trimming shortened V by 6 bases and J by 6 bases, and 17 bases separated the two germline ends. The CDR3 coding sequence is TGTGCCAGCAGAAAAAGTGGGGGGCAGGATGGCTACACCTTC. Translation: CASRKSGGQDGYTF.

Of note for this clone: The same CDR3 arises from other DNA sequences in this sample as well. The chain employs TRBV18 and TRBJ2-3; no clear D gene. There are 12 residues in the CDR3. Germline CDR1 reads KGHSH; CDR2 reads LQKENI. Trimming pared 2 bases from V and 6 bases from J, leaving 6 bases between. The CDR3 DNA reads TGTGCCAGCTCACCATTGGGTGATACGCAGTATTTT. It specifies CASSPLGDTQYF.

The gene calls are TRBV5-1 and TRBJ1-1; possible D gene TRBD1, 5 bases. Germline CDR1 and CDR2: SGHRS and YFSETQ. V gave up 4 bases and J gave up 1 base, with 17 bases separating them. This CDR3 is 16 amino acids long. The CDR3 is CASSLIPRGANTEAFF. CDR3 bases: TGCGCCAGCAGCCTGATTCCGAGAGGGGCGAACACTGAAGCTTTCTTT.

The chain uses TRBV6-5 and TRBJ1-1, with D possibly TRBD1 on 5 matching bases. CDR1 and CDR2 (germline): MNHEY, SVGAGI. Trimming removed 2 bases at V and 5 bases at J, with 9 bases between. The CDR3 length is 13 residues. The CDR3 spells CASSYEGWTEAFF. Written as DNA, the CDR3 is TGTGCCAGCAGTTACGAGGGGTGGACTGAAGCTTTCTTT.

V is TRBV21-1 and J is TRBJ2-5; the table gives TRBD1 as D, unverified against the DNA. TRBV21-1 is a known pseudogene. The CDR3 covers 13 residues. In DNA form, the CDR3 reads TGTGCCAGCAGCAAAGTCGACACAGAGACCCAGTACTTC. It codes for CASSKVDTETQYF.

The chain links TRBV5-1 to TRBJ2-3; possibly TRBD1 or TRBD2 for D (5 bases each). This CDR3 has 15 amino acids. Germline V lookup: CDR1 SGHRS, CDR2 YFSETQ. The V and J ends lost 5 bases and 2 bases respectively, with 15 bases between them. CDR3 protein: CASSFWGSLTDTQYF. Here the CDR3 DNA reads TGCGCCAGCAGTTTTTGGGGGTCCCTCACAGATACGCAGTATTTT.

The chain joins TRBV11-2 to TRBJ1-5; weak D call: TRBD1 (5 bases). The CDR3 has 16 residues. Germline V CDR1 and CDR2: SGHAT, FQNNGV. V lost 0 bases and J lost 7, with 16 bases in between. CDR3 sequence: CASSLDPSGLGQPQHF. The CDR3 nucleotides read TGTGCCAGCAGCTTAGATCCCTCGGGGCTCGGGCAGCCCCAGCATTTT.

Details on this clone: Just one base apart from a much larger clone, this may be a read error. The chain recombines TRBV7-8 with TRBJ1-5, with a possible D match to TRBD1 (6 bases). The V gene lost 1 base and the J gene lost 2 bases, with 6 bases spanning the gap. The germline gives CDR1 SGHVS, CDR2 FQNEAQ. CDR3 length equals 14 residues. The CDR3 loop reads CASSLGQGNQPQHF. As DNA, the CDR3 is TGTGCCAGCAGCTTAGGACAGGGCAATCAGCCCCAGCATTTT. Supplemented by reference TRBV7-8 and TRBJ1-5, the full variable domain reads GAGVSQSPRYKVAKRGQDVALRCDPISGHVSLFWYQQALGQGPEFLTYFQNEAQLDKSGLPSDRFFAERPEGSVSTLKIQRTQQEDSAVYLCASSLGQGNQPQHFGDGTRLSIL.

This clone showed up just once. V usage is TRBV5-1 and J usage is TRBJ2-2; D is uncertain. V gave up 4 bases and J gave up 4 bases, with 11 bases separating them. The CDR3 runs to 14 residues. CDR1 is SGHRS, CDR2 YFSETQ, per germline. The CDR3, as DNA: TGCGCCAGCAGCACCCGGGCTGCCACCGGGGAGCTGTTTTTT. It encodes CASSTRAATGELFF.

The gene calls are TRBV5-1 and TRBJ2-2; 7 positions agree with TRBD2. Germline V gene data show CDR1 as SGHRS and CDR2 as YFSETQ. The CDR3 is 15 residues long. J lost 0 bases, V lost 5 bases, and 4 bases had no gene match. CDR3 coding DNA: TGCGCCAGCAGGCTAGCGGTTACGAACACCGGGGAGCTGTTTTTT. Translated, it gives CASRLAVTNTGELFF.

This clone was counted once. The J gene is TRBJ2-3, the V gene TRBV4-3, with D possibly TRBD2 on 5 matching bases. The V end lost 3 bases, the J end lost 2 bases, and 12 bases lay between the germline ends. The CDR3 consists of 15 residues. Germline V lookup: CDR1 LGHNA, CDR2 YSLEER. The DNA for the CDR3 is TGCGCCAGCAGCCATTCGGACGGGGTCACAGATACGCAGTATTTT. Translation: CASSHSDGVTDTQYF.

This clone was found once. The chain is built from TRBV19 and TRBJ1-4, with TRBD1 matching over 7 bases. V trimming: 5 bases; J trimming: 4 bases; junction bases outside the gene matches: 4. CDR3 length equals 14 residues. CDR1 is LNHDA, CDR2 SQIVND, per germline (reference sequence). The CDR3 DNA reads as TGTGCCAGTAGTTCAGGGGGGAATAATGAAAAACTGTTTTTT. This encodes CASSSGGNNEKLFF.

CDR3 bases: TGTGCCAGCAGCCTCGGACAGGGAGAGGAGACCCAGTACTTC. As protein: CASSLGQGEETQYF. The genes are TRBV7-9 and TRBJ2-5, with 8 bases identical to TRBD1. The CDR3 extends over 14 amino acids. V lost 5 bases and J lost 5; bases outside the gene matches: 7. Germline V gene sequence: CDR1 SEHNR, CDR2 FQNEAQ (reference sequence).

The gene calls are TRBV19 and TRBJ1-4; D possibly corresponds to TRBD1 (6 bases). Trimming removed 10 bases from V and 7 bases from J, with 19 bases in between. In germline, CDR1 is LNHDA, CDR2 SQIVND (reference sequence). The CDR3 contains 14 residues. In DNA form, the CDR3 reads TGTGCCACGGCTCGGGGTGGGGGGCGTGAAAAACTGTTTTTT. It translates to CATARGGGREKLFF.

The chain recombines TRBV4-3 with TRBJ2-3; 10 bases are a match to TRBD2. From germline, CDR1 is LGHNA and CDR2 YSLEER. V lost 0 bases, J lost 8 bases, and 8 bases stayed unmatched. CDR3 length: 16 residues. DNA of the CDR3: TGCGCCAGCAGCCAAGAGGTAGCGGGAGGAGTGGGTACGCAGTATTTT. Translated, it gives CASSQEVAGGVGTQYF.

The chain couples TRBV4-3 to TRBJ2-7; 7 bases line up with TRBD2. V was pared by 4 bases and J by 0 bases, with 6 bases of the junction left unmatched. CDR1 and CDR2 (germline): LGHNA, YSLEER. The CDR3 length is 15 residues. As DNA, the CDR3 is TGCGCCAGCAGCCCCAGCGGGATGAGCTCCTACGAGCAGTACTTC. The encoded protein is CASSPSGMSSYEQYF.

This chain uses TRBV9 with TRBJ1-1, with 11 positions matching TRBD1. V shed 1 base and J 2 bases; nucleotides not matched to a gene: 4. Germline-derived CDR1 and CDR2 are SGDLS and YYNGEE. This CDR3 spans 16 amino acids. The CDR3 bases are TGTGCCAGCAGCGTATTAGGGACAGGGGGTAACACTGAAGCTTTCTTT. Its translation: CASSVLGTGGNTEAFF.

V is TRBV5-1 and J is TRBJ2-7; 7 nucleotides match TRBD1. Germline loops: CDR1 SGHRS, CDR2 YFSETQ. This CDR3 is built from 15 residues. The trim removed 3 bases at V and 0 bases at J, leaving 6 bases unmatched. The CDR3 bases are TGCGCCAGCAGCTCGGGACAGACGAGCTCCTACGAGCAGTACTTC. This encodes CASSSGQTSSYEQYF.

The genes are TRBV2 and TRBJ2-1; TRBD1 aligns across 9 bases. V lost 8 bases and J lost 9; bases outside the gene matches: 14. The germline CDR1 and CDR2 sequences are SNHLY and FYNNEI. The CDR3 totals 15 residues. CDR3 DNA: TGTGCCAGCTCTGAACCGGGACAGGGCTTCGGTGAGCAGTTCTTC. Its translation is CASSEPGQGFGEQFF.

This clone was found a few times. The sample carries other DNA sequences with the same CDR3. V is TRBV19 and J is TRBJ1-5; D uncertain. The germline gives CDR1 LNHDA, CDR2 SQIVND (reference sequence). V was clipped by 1 base and J by 1 base, with 5 bases between them. This CDR3 region has 14 residues. CDR3: CASSIVVSNQPQHF. CDR3 nucleotide sequence: TGTGCCAGTAGTATAGTGGTAAGCAATCAGCCCCAGCATTTT. Drawing the rest from reference TRBV19 and TRBJ1-5, the complete variable domain is DGGITQSPKYLFRKEGQNVTLSCEQNLNHDAMYWYRQDPGQGLRLIYYSQIVNDFQKGDIAEGYSVSREKKESFPLTVTSAQKNPTAFYLCASSIVVSNQPQHFGDGTRLSIL.